The clone carrying this TCR beta chain occurred many times. Genomic DNA provided the template from which TCR beta VDJ and CDR3 profiles were obtained. TCRdb reprocessed the reads with MiXCR, giving one entry per CDR3 protein. The sample holds about 160,000 distinct CDR3 sequences, about 48% seen once. This specimen belongs to a study of CD8+CD57+ T cells in acquired aplastic anemia. Study overall: DNA recovered from sorted CD4+ and CD8+ cells had a mean of approximately 3 ug.

This CDR3 is built from 14 residues. Germline CDR1 MNHEY, CDR2 SMNVEV (reference sequence). The V and J ends lost 5 bases and 0 bases respectively, with 10 bases between them. Individuals selected for sequencing had exhibited CD8+CD57+ cell expansion on flow cytometry. The enrolled patients all had severe acquired aplastic anemia. When blood sampling took place, the patients had received no therapy. This chain joins TRBV27 and TRBJ1-1; D is ambiguous. The receptor was isolated from a human donor with aplastic anemia. The sample was sorted CD4+, CD8+, or CD8+CD57+ T cells (not recorded which) from PBMCs. CDR3 sequence reads: CASSQTSVNTEAFF. The CDR3 DNA reads as TGTGCCAGCAGTCAGACTTCGGTGAACACTGAAGCTTTCTTT.